These 8 T cell receptor beta chains came from one sample sequenced in a study of regulatory T cells in long-lasting Graves disease. Investigators prepared the TCR beta libraries by applying iRepertoire HTBI primers and Arm-PCR of CDR3 regions. TCRdb reanalysed the multiplex PCR reads using MiXCR and keeps one entry per CDR3 protein. The sample carries about 380,000 distinct CDR3 sequences, around 15% recorded once. Time point in this sample: newly diagnosed GD, antithyroid drugs for less than 3 months. PBMC RNA served as the TCR library source. The sequenced sample was peripheral blood mononuclear cells (PBMCs), obtained at new diagnosis, from a patient treated with antithyroid drugs. The receptors derive from a female donor with Graves disease.

This chain uses TRBV27 with TRBJ2-7, with 12 bases matching TRBD2. Germline values: CDR1 MNHEY, CDR2 SMNVEV (reference sequence). V shed 5 bases, J shed 7 bases, and the junction held 12 bases outside the gene matches. The CDR3 has 16 residues. CDR3 DNA: TGTGCCAGCAGTCTTATTCGGACTAGCGGGGCCTCGGAGCAGTACTTC. Protein sequence: CASSLIRTSGASEQYF.

This clonotype turned up a few times. The rearrangement joins TRBV27 to TRBJ2-3; 9 bases agree with TRBD2. CDR1 and CDR2 from the germline V gene are MNHEY and SMNVEV (reference sequence). The CDR3 is 15 amino acids. Trimming removed 6 bases from V and 6 bases from J; junction bases left unmatched: 10. The DNA for the CDR3 is TGTGCCAGCAGCCCAGCGGGAGGCGCAAAGGATACGCAGTATTTT. Translation: CASSPAGGAKDTQYF.

This clonotype came up many times. The chain links TRBV7-9 to TRBJ1-1; no clear D. V was pared by 4 bases and J by 6 bases, with 12 bases between. The germline CDR1 and CDR2 sequences are SEHNR and FQNEAQ (reference sequence). CDR3 size: 13 residues. The CDR3 coding sequence is TGTGCCAGCAGCTCTATATCCAACGCTGAAGCTTTCTTT. Translating gives CASSSISNAEAFF.

This clonotype was recorded at least ten times. The chain has TRBV18 and TRBJ2-7, with TRBD1 matching 9 bases. Germline V lookup: CDR1 KGHSH, CDR2 LQKENI. With 3 bases clipped from V and 5 bases from J, the junction kept 8 bases outside the gene matches. CDR3 length: 15 residues. CDR3 protein: CASSPGRDRVHEQYF. The CDR3 nucleotides read TGTGCCAGCTCACCCGGCCGGGACAGGGTCCACGAGCAGTACTTC.

This clonotype was found many times. V gene TRBV7-2 combines with J gene TRBJ2-4, with D perhaps matching TRBD2 (5 bases). The germline V gene has CDR1 SGHTA and CDR2 FQGNSA. The V gene lost 5 bases and the J gene lost 0 bases, with 17 bases spanning the gap. The length of the CDR3 is 17 residues. The CDR3 loop reads CASSRVGGLKAKNIQYF. DNA of the CDR3: TGTGCCAGCAGCCGCGTGGGCGGACTGAAAGCCAAAAACATTCAGTACTTC.

This clonotype was seen many times. The chain joins TRBV20-1 to TRBJ1-5; D may be TRBD1 (5 bases). Germline loops: CDR1 DFQATT, CDR2 SNEGSKA (reference sequence). Trimming stripped 2 bases from V and 1 base from J, with 15 bases between. This CDR3 is built from 16 residues. The CDR3 region is CSARPRPGVSNQPQHF. CDR3 DNA: TGCAGTGCTAGACCTCGCCCGGGGGTGAGCAATCAGCCCCAGCATTTT.

About this clonotype itself: This may arise from a read error, as a much more abundant clone is one base away. This sequence joins TRBV20-1 and TRBJ1-1; D is unclear. Trimming stripped 3 bases from V and 10 bases from J, with 12 bases between. CDR3 length equals 11 residues. The V gene's germline CDR1 is DFQATT and CDR2 SNEGSKA (reference sequence). CDR3 protein: CSARDPLGAFF. The CDR3 nucleotides are TGCAGTGCTAGGGACCCCCTGGGAGCTTTCTTT.

This clonotype was observed many times. J is TRBJ2-2 and V is TRBV2, with a possible D match to TRBD2 (5 bases). The CDR3 covers 15 residues. Germline CDR1 and CDR2: SNHLY and FYNNEI. V was trimmed by 2 bases and J by 3 bases, leaving 10 bases between them. CDR3 sequence: CASSEFERYTGELFF. The CDR3 DNA follows: TGTGCCAGCAGTGAATTCGAGCGGTACACCGGGGAGCTGTTTTTT.